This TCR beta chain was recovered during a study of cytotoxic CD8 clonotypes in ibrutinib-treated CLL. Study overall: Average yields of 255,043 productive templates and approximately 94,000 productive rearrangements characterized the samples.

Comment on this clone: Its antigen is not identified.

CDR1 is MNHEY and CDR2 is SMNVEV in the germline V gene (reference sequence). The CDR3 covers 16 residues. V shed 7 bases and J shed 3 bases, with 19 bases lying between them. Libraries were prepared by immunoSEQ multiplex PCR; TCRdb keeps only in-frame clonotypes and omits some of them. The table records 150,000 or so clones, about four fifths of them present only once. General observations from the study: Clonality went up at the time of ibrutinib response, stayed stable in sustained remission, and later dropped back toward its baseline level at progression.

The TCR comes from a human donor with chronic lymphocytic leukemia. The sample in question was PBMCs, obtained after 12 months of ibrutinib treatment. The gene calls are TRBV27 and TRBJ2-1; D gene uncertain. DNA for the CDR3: TGTGCCAGCACCCCCGGCGGCGGCCCTAACTACAATGAGCAGTTCTTC. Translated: CASTPGGGPNYNEQFF.